Detailed here is one T cell receptor beta chain. These data belong to a study of T cell changes during pregnancy in multiple sclerosis. Germline assignment: CDR1 GTSNPN and CDR2 SVGIG (reference sequence). The CDR3 has 16 amino acids. The V segment lost 4 bases and the J segment 6 bases; nucleotides outside the gene matches: 16. The repertoire was sequenced with immunoSEQ multiplex PCR; TCRdb's copy has only in-frame clones and lacks some. The top ten clones hold under 0.95% of a sample with about 42,000 clones, 70% to 90% of them seen once. This sequence was found in a female donor with multiple sclerosis, enrolled in a pregnancy study. The sequencing used CD4+ T cells from peripheral blood mononuclear cells, collected after pregnancy. The rearrangement links TRBV30 to TRBJ1-2, with 8 positions matching TRBD1. CDR3 sequence (DNA): TGTGCCTGGAACGATCCAAACAGGGGGGTCTTGCATGGCTACACCTTC. Translating gives CAWNDPNRGVLHGYTF.